The clone carrying this T cell receptor beta chain was detected many times. No antigen is known for it. The sample originates from a study of T-cell reconstitution after alpha-beta-depleted transplantation in children. For TCRbeta, the library was prepared with unique molecular identifiers. Each CDR3 protein is one row after TCRdb ran MiXCR on the PCR reads. Of 250,000 to 300,000 distinct CDR3 sequences in the sample, around 10% were seen once. Germline-derived CDR1 and CDR2 are LNHNV and YYDKDF (reference sequence). Trimming took 3 bases from V and 6 from J; bases not matched to a gene: 5. The CDR3 is 15 amino acids. Overall study results and limits: Elevated TCRbeta diversity at day 60 was traced, in some patients, to surviving recipient T cells and thymic progenitors. At around two months after transplant, the alpha-beta T cells were reportedly derived from several hundred expanded clones that came from non-depleted graft cells. Most T-cell counts and diversity one year after the transplant came from T cells that were newly produced.

This sequence was found in a male patient aged 2 to 10 who had a stem cell transplant for chronic granulomatous disease, so the T cells may come from the graft donor. Specimen: peripheral blood, collected 180 days after TCRalphabeta/CD19-depleted stem cell transplant. The chain has TRBV15 and TRBJ2-1; 10 nucleotides align to TRBD2. CDR3 sequence: CATSRRAGGGNEQFF. In DNA form, the CDR3 reads TGTGCCACCAGCAGGCGAGCGGGAGGGGGCAATGAGCAGTTCTTC.